The 14 T cell receptor beta chains in this list originate from one sample, sequenced in a study of blood T cell repertoires in COVID-19. Produced via immunoSEQ multiplex PCR; TCRdb's table is partial and in-frame only. The sample carries some 130,000 clones, roughly 86% recorded once. Input material: peripheral blood. The origin of the receptors is a woman between 65 and 79 years old with COVID-19, enrolled during active disease.

This clone was counted only a few times. The gene calls are TRBV11-2 and TRBJ2-7; the D gene is possibly TRBD2 (5 bases). This CDR3 is built from 17 residues. With 4 bases removed from V and 0 bases from J, the gap between germline ends came to 19 bases. Germline V gene data show CDR1 as SGHAT and CDR2 as FQNNGV. CDR3 amino acids: CASSSFPGLLSSYEQYF. CDR3 in DNA: TGTGCCAGCAGCTCCTTCCCCGGACTGCTGAGCTCCTACGAGCAGTACTTC.

This sequence joins TRBV4-1 and TRBJ2-3; 8 nucleotides align to TRBD2. Germline V gene data show CDR1 as MGHRA and CDR2 as YSYEKL. The CDR3 totals 15 residues. V lost 0 bases to trimming and J lost 6 bases; unmatched junction nucleotides: 5. The CDR3 region is CASSQESSGWDTQYF. The DNA of the CDR3 is TGCGCCAGCAGCCAAGAATCTAGCGGGTGGGATACGCAGTATTTT.

This sequence joins TRBV5-8 and TRBJ2-2, with D possibly being TRBD2 (6 bases). The V and J ends lost 4 bases and 0 bases respectively, with 16 bases between them. Germline-derived CDR1 and CDR2 are SGHTS and YDEGEE. The CDR3 runs to 17 residues. CDR3 DNA: TGTGCCAGCAGCGGCGGGACTTACTCTGCGAACACCGGGGAGCTGTTTTTT. Translating it yields CASSGGTYSANTGELFF.

The chain has TRBV2 and TRBJ1-5, with a weak D call TRBD1 (6 bases). Germline assignment: CDR1 SNHLY and CDR2 FYNNEI. The V end was cut by 6 bases, the J end by 3 bases, with 12 bases between. The CDR3 covers 14 residues. The DNA of the CDR3 is TGTGCCAGCAGCTCCGACAGGAACAATCAGCCCCAGCATTTT. As protein: CASSSDRNNQPQHF.

This chain connects TRBV6-5 to TRBJ2-1, with 8 positions matching TRBD1. The V gene's germline CDR1 is MNHEY and CDR2 SVGAGI. With 2 bases clipped from V and 4 bases from J, the junction kept 7 bases outside the gene matches. The CDR3 consists of 16 residues. CDR3 protein: CASSYGAGGSYNEQFF. CDR3 DNA: TGTGCCAGCAGTTACGGCGCAGGGGGCTCATACAATGAGCAGTTCTTC.

The V call is TRBV15, the J call TRBJ2-5, with 8 bases aligning to TRBD1. The J segment lost 6 bases and the V segment lost 4 bases, leaving 4 bases of the junction unmatched. Germline values: CDR1 LNHNV, CDR2 YYDKDF (reference sequence). The CDR3 sequence is 13 residues long. The CDR3 here is CATSIGQGQTQYF. Written as DNA, the CDR3 is TGTGCCACCAGCATTGGACAGGGACAGACCCAGTACTTC.

The chain joins TRBV12-3 or TRBV12-4 to TRBJ1-2; D unresolved. CDR3 length: 13 residues. Deletions cut 0 bases from V and 4 bases from J, with 6 bases between. The CDR3 here is CASSLARSYGYTF. CDR3 nucleotides: TGTGCCAGCAGTTTAGCCAGAAGCTATGGCTACACCTTC.

This rearrangement joins TRBV5-1 to TRBJ2-2; 11 bases map to TRBD2. Germline V CDR1 and CDR2: SGHRS, YFSETQ. V shed 2 bases, J shed 1 base, and the junction held 1 base outside the gene matches. CDR3 length: 16 residues. CDR3 sequence reads: CASSFTSGGNTGELFF. In DNA form, the CDR3 reads TGCGCCAGCAGCTTCACTAGCGGGGGGAACACCGGGGAGCTGTTTTTT.

As to this clone: This same CDR3 is encoded by further DNA sequences in the sample. J is TRBJ2-7 and V is TRBV12-3 or TRBV12-4; a weak D match, TRBD2 (6 bases). The V end was cut by 6 bases, the J end by 2 bases, with 8 bases between. The CDR3 is 12 residues long. The CDR3 protein is CASRGGAYEQYF. DNA for the CDR3: TGTGCCAGCAGAGGAGGGGCCTACGAGCAGTACTTC.

The gene calls are TRBV18 and TRBJ2-5, with 14 bases that match TRBD2. The J segment lost 1 base and the V segment lost 5 bases, leaving 12 bases of the junction unmatched. This CDR3 has 19 residues. Germline lookup yields CDR1 KGHSH and CDR2 LQKENI. The CDR3 nucleotides read TGTGCCAGCTCATCCCCCTCGGGACTAGCGGGGGCCCCCCAAGAGACCCAGTACTTC. Translation: CASSSPSGLAGAPQETQYF.

This chain links TRBV4-2 with TRBJ2-1; 8 bases are a match to TRBD2. Germline lookup yields CDR1 LGHNA and CDR2 YNFKEQ. Trimming removed 0 bases from V and 3 bases from J; junction bases left unmatched: 4. The CDR3 is 16 amino acids. CDR3 in amino acids: CASSQEGSGDYNEQFF. In DNA, the CDR3 is TGTGCCAGCAGCCAAGAAGGTAGCGGGGACTACAATGAGCAGTTCTTC.

The chain is built from TRBV6-5 and TRBJ2-5, with D possibly matching TRBD2 (5 bases). The CDR3 is 13 residues long. Trimming cost V 4 bases and J 7 bases, with 13 bases left between them. Germline V gene lookup returns CDR1 MNHEY and CDR2 SVGAGI. The CDR3 sequence: CASSFGREGTQYF. The CDR3, as DNA: TGTGCCAGCAGTTTCGGACGAGAGGGGACCCAGTACTTC.

In its sample, this clone was seen a few times. The rearrangement links TRBV28 to TRBJ1-1, with 9 bases fitting TRBD1. Germline lookup yields CDR1 MDHEN and CDR2 SYDVKM. This CDR3 is built from 18 residues. Trimming at V came to 1 base and at J to 1 base, leaving 10 bases not matched to a gene. The CDR3 reads CASSLSHLWTGENTEAFF. CDR3 DNA sequence: TGTGCCAGCAGTTTATCGCACCTCTGGACAGGGGAGAACACTGAAGCTTTCTTT.

This clone was counted only a few times. The chain combines TRBV9 with TRBJ1-2, with D possibly TRBD1 on 5 matching bases. Trimming left V 4 bases short and J 8 bases short, with 24 bases between. The CDR3 contains 16 residues. Germline V gives CDR1 SGDLS, CDR2 YYNGEE. As DNA, the CDR3 is TGTGCCAGCAGCCCACCTCCGGGGGGGGAACTCGGGGGCTACACCTTC. Residues: CASSPPPGGELGGYTF. The variable domain in full, with the rest retrieved from reference TRBV9 and TRBJ1-2, is DSGVTQTPKHLITATGQRVTLRCSPRSGDLSVYWYQQSLDQGLQFLIQYYNGEERAKGNILERFSAQQFPDLHSELNLSSLELGDSALYFCASSPPPGGELGGYTFGSGTRLTVV.